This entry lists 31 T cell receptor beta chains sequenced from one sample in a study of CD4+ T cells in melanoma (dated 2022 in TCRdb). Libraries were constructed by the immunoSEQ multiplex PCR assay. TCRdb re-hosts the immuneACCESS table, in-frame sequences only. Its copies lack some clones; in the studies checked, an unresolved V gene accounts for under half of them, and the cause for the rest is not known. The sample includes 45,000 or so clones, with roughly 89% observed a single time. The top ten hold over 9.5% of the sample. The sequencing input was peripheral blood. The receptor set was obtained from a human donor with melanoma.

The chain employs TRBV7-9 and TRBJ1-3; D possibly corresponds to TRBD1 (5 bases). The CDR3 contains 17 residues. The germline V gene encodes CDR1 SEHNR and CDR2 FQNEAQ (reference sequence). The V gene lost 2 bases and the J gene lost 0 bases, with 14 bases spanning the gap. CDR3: CASSLTTGGVSGNTIYF. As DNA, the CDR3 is TGTGCCAGCAGCTTAACCACAGGTGGGGTCTCTGGAAACACCATATATTTT. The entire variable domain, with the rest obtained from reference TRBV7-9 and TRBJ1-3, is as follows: DTGVSQNPRHKITKRGQNVTFRCDPISEHNRLYWYRQTLGQGPEFLTYFQNEAQLEKSRLLSDRFSAERPKGSFSTLEIQRTEQGDSAMYLCASSLTTGGVSGNTIYFGEGSWLTVV.

In DNA form, the CDR3 reads TGTGCCATCAGTGTGGACGGGGGGGCCTTCAATGAGCAGTTCTTC. Translated: CAISVDGGAFNEQFF. This rearrangement joins TRBV10-3 to TRBJ2-1, with 8 bases that match TRBD2. CDR3 size: 15 residues. V dropped 4 bases and J dropped 6; count of bases not matched to a gene: 8. Looked up from germline, CDR1 is ENHRY and CDR2 is SYGVKD.

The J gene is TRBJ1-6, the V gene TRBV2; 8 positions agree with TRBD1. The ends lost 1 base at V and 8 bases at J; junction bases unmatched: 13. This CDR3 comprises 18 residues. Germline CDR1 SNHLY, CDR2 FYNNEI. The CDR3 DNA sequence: TGTGCCAGCAGTGAAGGACAGGGGTCATCCCAATGGCATTCACCCCTCCACTTT. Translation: CASSEGQGSSQWHSPLHF.

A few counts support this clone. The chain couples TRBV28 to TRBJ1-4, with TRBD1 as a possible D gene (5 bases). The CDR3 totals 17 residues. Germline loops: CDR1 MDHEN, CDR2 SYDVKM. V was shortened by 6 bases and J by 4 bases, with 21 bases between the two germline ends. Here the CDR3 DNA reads TGTGCCAGCAGCCACGACATACGGGGGAGGGATAATGAAAAACTGTTTTTT. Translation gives CASSHDIRGRDNEKLFF.

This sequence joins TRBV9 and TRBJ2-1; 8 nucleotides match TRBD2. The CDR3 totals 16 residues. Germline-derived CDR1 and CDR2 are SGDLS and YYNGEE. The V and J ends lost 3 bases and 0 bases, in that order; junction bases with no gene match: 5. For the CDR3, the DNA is TGTGCCAGCAGCGGGCGGGGGGACTCCTCCTACAATGAGCAGTTCTTC. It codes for CASSGRGDSSYNEQFF.

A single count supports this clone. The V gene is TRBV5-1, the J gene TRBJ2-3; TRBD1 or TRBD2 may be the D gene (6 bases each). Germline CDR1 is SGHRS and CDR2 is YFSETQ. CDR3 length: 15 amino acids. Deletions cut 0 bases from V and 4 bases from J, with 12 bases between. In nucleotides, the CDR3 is TGCGCCAGCAGCTTGGTAGGGGGAGGCCCAGATACGCAGTATTTT. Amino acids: CASSLVGGGPDTQYF.

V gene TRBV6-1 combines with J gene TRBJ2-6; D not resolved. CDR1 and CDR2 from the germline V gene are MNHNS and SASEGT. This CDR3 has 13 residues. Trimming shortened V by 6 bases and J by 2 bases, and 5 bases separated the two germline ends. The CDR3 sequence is CASRGPGANVLTF. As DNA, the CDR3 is TGTGCCAGCAGAGGGCCTGGGGCCAACGTCCTGACTTTC.

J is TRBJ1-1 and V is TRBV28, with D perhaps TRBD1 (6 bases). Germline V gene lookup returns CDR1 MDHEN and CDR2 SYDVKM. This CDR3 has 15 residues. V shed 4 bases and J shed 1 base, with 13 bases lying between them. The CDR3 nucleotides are TGTGCCAGCAGTTCCCTCCCAGGGGAGAACACTGAAGCTTTCTTT. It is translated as CASSSLPGENTEAFF.

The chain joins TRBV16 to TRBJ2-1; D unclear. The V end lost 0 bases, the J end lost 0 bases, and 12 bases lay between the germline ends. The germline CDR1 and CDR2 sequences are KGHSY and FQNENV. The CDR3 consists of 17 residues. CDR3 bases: TGTGCCAGCAGCCAATCGGTTAAGCTGAGCTCCTACAATGAGCAGTTCTTC. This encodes CASSQSVKLSSYNEQFF.

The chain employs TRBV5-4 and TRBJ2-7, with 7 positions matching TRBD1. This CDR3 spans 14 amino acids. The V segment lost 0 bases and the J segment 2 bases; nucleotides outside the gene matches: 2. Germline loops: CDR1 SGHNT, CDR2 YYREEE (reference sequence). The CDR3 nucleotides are TGTGCCAGCAGCTTGGGGCAGGGGGCCTACGAGCAGTACTTC. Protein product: CASSLGQGAYEQYF.

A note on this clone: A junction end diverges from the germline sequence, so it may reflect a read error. The CDR3 protein is CASGIRSQNYGYTF. CDR3 DNA: TGTGCCAGTGGTATAAGATCCCAGAACTATGGCTACACCTTC. The chain has TRBV19 and TRBJ1-2, with D uncertain. The CDR3 runs to 14 residues. The germline CDR1 and CDR2 sequences are LNHDA and SQIVND (reference sequence).

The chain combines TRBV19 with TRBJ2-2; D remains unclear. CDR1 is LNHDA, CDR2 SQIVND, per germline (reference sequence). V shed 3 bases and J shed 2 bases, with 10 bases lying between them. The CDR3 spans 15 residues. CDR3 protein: CASSILDTNTGELFF. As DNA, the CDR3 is TGTGCCAGTAGTATCTTAGACACCAACACCGGGGAGCTGTTTTTT.

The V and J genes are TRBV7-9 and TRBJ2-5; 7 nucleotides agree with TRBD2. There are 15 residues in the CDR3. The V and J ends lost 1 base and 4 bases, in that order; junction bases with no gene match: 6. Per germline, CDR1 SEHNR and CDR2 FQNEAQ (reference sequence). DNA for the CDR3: TGTGCCAGCAGCTTAGGCGCTAGCGGTGGAGAGACCCAGTACTTC. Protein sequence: CASSLGASGGETQYF.

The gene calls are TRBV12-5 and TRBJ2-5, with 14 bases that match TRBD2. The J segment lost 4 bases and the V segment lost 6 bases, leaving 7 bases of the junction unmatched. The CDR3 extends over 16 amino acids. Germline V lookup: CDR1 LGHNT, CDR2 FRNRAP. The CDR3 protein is CASGPATSGGGETQYF. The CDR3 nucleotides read TGTGCTAGTGGCCCCGCGACTAGCGGGGGGGGAGAGACCCAGTACTTC.

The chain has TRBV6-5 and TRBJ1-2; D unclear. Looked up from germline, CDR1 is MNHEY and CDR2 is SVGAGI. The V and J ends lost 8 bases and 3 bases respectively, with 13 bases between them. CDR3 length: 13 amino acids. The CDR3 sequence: CASGVGVYYGYTF. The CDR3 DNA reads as TGTGCCAGCGGGGTGGGCGTTTACTATGGCTACACCTTC.

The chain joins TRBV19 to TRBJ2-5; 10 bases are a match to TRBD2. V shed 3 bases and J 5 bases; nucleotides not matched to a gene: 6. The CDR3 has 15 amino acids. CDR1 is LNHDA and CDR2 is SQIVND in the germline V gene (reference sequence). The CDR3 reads CASSIPLAGMETQYF. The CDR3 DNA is TGTGCCAGTAGTATCCCACTAGCGGGGATGGAGACCCAGTACTTC.

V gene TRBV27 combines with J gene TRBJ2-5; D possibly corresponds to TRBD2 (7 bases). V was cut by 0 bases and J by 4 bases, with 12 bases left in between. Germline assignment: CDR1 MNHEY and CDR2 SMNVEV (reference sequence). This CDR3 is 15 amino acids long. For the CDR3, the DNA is TGTGCCAGCAGTTTATCGTACAGGGAGGGAGAGACCCAGTACTTC. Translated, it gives CASSLSYREGETQYF.

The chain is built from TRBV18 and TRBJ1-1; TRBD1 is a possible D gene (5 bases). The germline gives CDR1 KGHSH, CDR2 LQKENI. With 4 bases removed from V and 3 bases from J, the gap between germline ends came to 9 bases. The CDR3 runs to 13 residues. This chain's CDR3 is CASSQGVDTEAFF. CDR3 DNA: TGTGCCAGCTCACAAGGGGTTGACACTGAAGCTTTCTTT.

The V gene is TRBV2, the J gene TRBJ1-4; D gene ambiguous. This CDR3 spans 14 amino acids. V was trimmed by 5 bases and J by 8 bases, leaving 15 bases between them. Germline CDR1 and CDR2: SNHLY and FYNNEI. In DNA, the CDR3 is TGTGCCAGCAGTTCCCTCGGAGGTAGGGAAAAACTGTTTTTT. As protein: CASSSLGGREKLFF.

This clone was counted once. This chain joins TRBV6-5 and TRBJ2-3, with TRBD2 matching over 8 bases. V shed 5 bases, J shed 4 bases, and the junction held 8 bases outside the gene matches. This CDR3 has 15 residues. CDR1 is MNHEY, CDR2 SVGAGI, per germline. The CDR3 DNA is TGTGCCAGCAGTAGCGACGTCGGGGGGGCAGATACGCAGTATTTT. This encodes CASSSDVGGADTQYF.

This chain's CDR3 is CASRQTGGLGYGYTF. CDR3 DNA sequence: TGCGCCAGCAGGCAAACAGGGGGCCTGGGCTATGGCTACACCTTC. V and J are TRBV5-1 and TRBJ1-2; 9 nucleotides line up with TRBD1. The length of the CDR3 is 15 residues. In germline, CDR1 is SGHRS, CDR2 YFSETQ. V shed 5 bases, J shed 4 bases, and the junction held 9 bases outside the gene matches.

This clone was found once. Here the CDR3 reads CASSVRQMNTGELFF. The CDR3 DNA reads as TGTGCCAGCAGCGTTAGACAGATGAACACCGGGGAGCTGTTTTTT. The V call is TRBV7-9, the J call TRBJ2-2; D might be TRBD1 (5 bases). This CDR3 spans 15 amino acids. V was pared by 5 bases and J by 1 base, with 11 bases between. Germline loops: CDR1 SEHNR, CDR2 FQNEAQ (reference sequence).

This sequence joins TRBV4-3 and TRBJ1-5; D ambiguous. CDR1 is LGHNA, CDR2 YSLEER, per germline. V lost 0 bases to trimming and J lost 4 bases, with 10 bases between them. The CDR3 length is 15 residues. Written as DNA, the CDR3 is TGCGCCAGCAGCCAAGACGTAAAGCCAAATCAGCCCCAGCATTTT. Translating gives CASSQDVKPNQPQHF.

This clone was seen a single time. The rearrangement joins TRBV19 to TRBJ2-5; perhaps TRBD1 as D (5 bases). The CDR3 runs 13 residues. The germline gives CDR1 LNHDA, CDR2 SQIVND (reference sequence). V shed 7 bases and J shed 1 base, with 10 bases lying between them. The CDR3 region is CASKMGPQETQYF. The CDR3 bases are TGTGCCAGTAAGATGGGGCCCCAAGAGACCCAGTACTTC.

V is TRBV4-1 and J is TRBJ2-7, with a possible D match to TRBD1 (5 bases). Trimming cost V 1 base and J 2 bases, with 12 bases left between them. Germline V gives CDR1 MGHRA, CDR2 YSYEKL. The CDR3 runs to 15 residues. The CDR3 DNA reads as TGCGCCAGCAGCCAAGCGGCCAGGGTTGCCTACGAGCAGTACTTC. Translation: CASSQAARVAYEQYF.

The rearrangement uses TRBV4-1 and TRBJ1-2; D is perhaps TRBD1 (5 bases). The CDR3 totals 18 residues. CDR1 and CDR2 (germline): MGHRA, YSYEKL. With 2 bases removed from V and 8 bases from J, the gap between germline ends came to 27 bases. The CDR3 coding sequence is TGCGCCAGCAGCCAACCTAGAGTATCTACCGCCGGGGGTAAGGGCTACACCTTC. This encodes CASSQPRVSTAGGKGYTF.

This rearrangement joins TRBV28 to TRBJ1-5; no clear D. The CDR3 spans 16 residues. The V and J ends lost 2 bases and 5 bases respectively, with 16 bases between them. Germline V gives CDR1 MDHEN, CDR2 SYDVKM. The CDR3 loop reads CASSLVPGLSDQPQHF. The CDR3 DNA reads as TGTGCCAGCAGTTTAGTTCCGGGTCTCTCCGATCAGCCCCAGCATTTT.

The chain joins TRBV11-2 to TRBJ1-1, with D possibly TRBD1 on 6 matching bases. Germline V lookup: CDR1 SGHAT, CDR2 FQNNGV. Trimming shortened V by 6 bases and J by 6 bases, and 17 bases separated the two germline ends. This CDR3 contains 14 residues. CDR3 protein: CASSPGVPGAEAFF. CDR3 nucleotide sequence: TGTGCCAGCAGTCCAGGGGTCCCGGGGGCTGAAGCTTTCTTT.

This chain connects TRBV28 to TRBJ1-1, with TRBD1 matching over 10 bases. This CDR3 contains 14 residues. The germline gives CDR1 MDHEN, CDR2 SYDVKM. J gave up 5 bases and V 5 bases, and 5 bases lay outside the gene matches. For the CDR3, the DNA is TGTGCCAGCAGTCCCGGGACAGGGGTTACTGAAGCTTTCTTT. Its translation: CASSPGTGVTEAFF.

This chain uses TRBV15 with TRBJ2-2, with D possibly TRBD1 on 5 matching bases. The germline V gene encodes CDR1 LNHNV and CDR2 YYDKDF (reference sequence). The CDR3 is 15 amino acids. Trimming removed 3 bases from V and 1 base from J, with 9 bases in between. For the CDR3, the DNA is TGTGCCACCAGCAGGTTAGGGGAGAACACCGGGGAGCTGTTTTTT. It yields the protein CATSRLGENTGELFF.

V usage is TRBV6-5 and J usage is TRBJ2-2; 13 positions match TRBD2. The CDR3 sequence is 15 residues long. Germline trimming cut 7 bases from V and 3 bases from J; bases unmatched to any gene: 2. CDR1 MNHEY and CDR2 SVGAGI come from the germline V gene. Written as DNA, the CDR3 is TGTGCCAGCACCGGACTAGCGGGGGACACCGGGGAGCTGTTTTTT. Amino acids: CASTGLAGDTGELFF.